The clone carrying this T cell receptor beta chain was seen repeatedly, ten times or more. The antigen is not known. This sample was included in a study of regulatory T cells in long-lasting Graves disease. Study-level results: Among persistent patients, a larger number of public clonotypes were shared (about 3,000) than among newly diagnosed patients (approximately 970).

Arm-PCR of CDR3 regions and iRepertoire HTBI primers were the basis on which TCR beta libraries were built. Via MiXCR, TCRdb re-called the multiplex PCR reads, giving one row per CDR3 protein. The sample holds 420,000 or so distinct CDR3 sequences, about 16% seen once. CDR1 is SNHLY and CDR2 is FYNNEI in the germline V gene. Losses at the gene ends were 6 bases for V and 8 bases for J; bases not matched to a gene: 15. The CDR3 runs to 15 residues. Stated time point: newly diagnosed GD, antithyroid drugs for less than 3 months. PBMC RNA served as the TCR library source. The sample was also linked to a second study, of T cells in Graves' hyperthyroidism and ophthalmopathy. As that study records: Most expanded thyroid clonotypes above 0.001 recurred in blood.

The receptor's source is a woman in her late teens or twenties with Graves disease. V gene TRBV2 combines with J gene TRBJ1-2; 7 bases match TRBD1. The material was peripheral blood mononuclear cells (PBMCs), obtained at new diagnosis, from a patient treated with antithyroid drugs. The CDR3 here is CASRPGQPEATGYTF. The DNA for the CDR3 is TGTGCCAGCAGGCCGGGACAGCCAGAGGCAACAGGCTACACCTTC.